This T cell receptor beta chain derives from a study of early T cells in non-severe SARS-CoV-2 infection. About the study: The sequenced material was bulk RNA from unsorted whole blood, and its chains were unpaired. Overall study results and limits: Anti-spike CD8 specificities were favored by VDJdb matching, whose results missed private and CD4 specificities.

Details on this clonotype: Its antigen is not known.

Individual cDNA molecules received unique molecular identifiers. TCRdb reanalysed the 5' RACE reads using MiXCR and keeps one entry per CDR3 protein. In the table there are 70,000 or so distinct CDR3 sequences, 4% to 6% of which are singletons. Germline lookup yields CDR1 MDHEN and CDR2 SYDVKM. This CDR3 is 15 amino acids long. Trimming took 7 bases from V and 7 from J; bases not matched to a gene: 9. This TCR came from an adult who was a healthcare worker with PCR-confirmed SARS-CoV-2 infection or an uninfected control (not recorded which). The donor label of this sample is uncertain. Sequencing was performed on whole blood, taken at baseline. The V call is TRBV28, the J call TRBJ2-1, with 11 bases matching TRBD1. CDR3 region: CASKISGTGGNEQFF. The CDR3 DNA reads as TGTGCCAGCAAAATATCCGGGACAGGGGGGAATGAGCAGTTCTTC.